The next 11 T cell receptor beta chains were all read from a single sample in a study of blood T cell repertoires in COVID-19. Sequenced by immunoSEQ multiplex PCR; TCRdb stores in-frame clones only, minus some. The repertoire holds fewer than 200,000 clones, with 82% as singletons. The sequenced material came from peripheral blood. These receptors came from a woman in her 70s with acute or convalescent COVID-19.

The chain combines TRBV3-1 (or the pseudogene TRBV3-2) with TRBJ2-1; 11 nucleotides line up with TRBD2. Germline V gene data show CDR1 as LGHDT and CDR2 as YNNKEL (reference sequence). This CDR3 has 16 amino acids. Losses at the gene ends were 0 bases for V and 12 bases for J; bases not matched to a gene: 10. CDR3 in DNA: TGTGCCAGCAGCCAAGATGTGGTAGCGGGGGGGCTTGGGCAGTTCTTC. It yields the protein CASSQDVVAGGLGQFF.

The J gene is TRBJ2-1, the V gene TRBV7-2; D ambiguous. The V end lost 4 bases, the J end lost 1 base, and 5 bases lay between the germline ends. Germline V gene data show CDR1 as SGHTA and CDR2 as FQGNSA. The CDR3 runs to 13 residues. This CDR3 reads CASSSLSYNEQFF. For the CDR3, the DNA is TGTGCCAGCAGCTCTCTTTCCTACAATGAGCAGTTCTTC.

The chain joins TRBV4-3 to TRBJ2-7; TRBD2 agrees at 12 bases. Trimming at V came to 0 bases and at J to 5 bases, leaving 5 bases not matched to a gene. Germline lookup yields CDR1 LGHNA and CDR2 YSLEER. The CDR3 has 16 residues. CDR3 amino acids: CASSQDWLAGGHEQYF. DNA of the CDR3: TGCGCCAGCAGCCAAGATTGGCTAGCGGGAGGGCACGAGCAGTACTTC.

The CDR3 loop reads CASSQDSGDGETQYF. As DNA, the CDR3 is TGTGCCAGCAGCCAAGATTCAGGCGACGGAGAGACCCAGTACTTC. This chain connects TRBV3-1 (or the pseudogene TRBV3-2) to TRBJ2-5; D is ambiguous. In germline, CDR1 is LGHDT, CDR2 YNNKEL (reference sequence). V gave up 0 bases and J gave up 4 bases, with 12 bases separating them. The CDR3 extends over 15 amino acids.

This clone was seen a single time. The chain links TRBV4-1 to TRBJ2-2; 9 nucleotides match TRBD2. With V trimmed by 2 bases and J by 5 bases, 6 bases remained unmatched. This CDR3 is built from 16 residues. The V gene's germline CDR1 is MGHRA and CDR2 YSYEKL. As DNA, the CDR3 is TGCGCCAGCAGCCAACGTAGCGGGGGTGGGACCGGGGAGCTGTTTTTT. Its protein product is CASSQRSGGGTGELFF.

The DNA of the CDR3 is TGTGCCAGCAGCCCCCGGGCGGGAGAAGAGACCCAGTACTTC. It translates to CASSPRAGEETQYF. The chain recombines TRBV5-4 with TRBJ2-5; 7 nucleotides match TRBD2. The CDR3 is 14 residues long. V shed 4 bases, J shed 3 bases, and the junction held 6 bases outside the gene matches. Germline CDR1 SGHNT, CDR2 YYREEE (reference sequence). Variable domain in full (rest from reference TRBV5-4 and TRBJ2-5): ETGVTQSPTHLIKTRGQQVTLRCSSQSGHNTVSWYQQALGQGPQFIFQYYREEENGRGNFPPRFSGLQFPNYSSELNVNALELDDSALYLCASSPRAGEETQYFGPGTRLLVL.

This chain uses TRBV12-3 or TRBV12-4 with TRBJ1-1; no clear D. CDR3 length: 12 amino acids. Trimming took off 3 bases at V and 3 bases at J, with 5 bases between the two ends. In DNA form, the CDR3 reads TGTGCCAGCAGTTTGGCCTACACTGAAGCTTTCTTT. This encodes CASSLAYTEAFF.

V and J are TRBV7-9 and TRBJ1-3; 8 bases match TRBD1. Germline V gene sequence: CDR1 SEHNR, CDR2 FQNEAQ (reference sequence). The ends lost 5 bases at V and 4 bases at J; junction bases unmatched: 7. The CDR3 totals 15 residues. The CDR3 is CASSPRTGSGNTIYF. CDR3 in DNA: TGTGCCAGCAGCCCACGGACAGGGTCCGGAAACACCATATATTTT.

The rearrangement links TRBV7-9 to TRBJ2-2; tentative D call: TRBD1 (6 bases). V was clipped by 4 bases and J by 7 bases, with 13 bases between them. The germline V gene has CDR1 SEHNR and CDR2 FQNEAQ (reference sequence). The CDR3 length is 14 residues. The CDR3, as DNA: TGTGCCAGCAGCTCGGGACAAACGGTCGGGGAGCTGTTTTTT. This encodes CASSSGQTVGELFF.

This chain uses TRBV6-1 with TRBJ1-1; D gene unclear. Germline V lookup: CDR1 MNHNS, CDR2 SASEGT. Deletions cut 1 base from V and 8 bases from J, with 8 bases between. This CDR3 contains 12 residues. This CDR3 reads CASSEDYKEAFF. CDR3 DNA: TGTGCCAGCAGTGAAGATTACAAAGAAGCTTTCTTT.

V is TRBV30 and J is TRBJ1-2; possibly TRBD1 for D (5 bases). The CDR3 extends over 13 amino acids. V lost 0 bases to trimming and J lost 9 bases, with 14 bases between them. The germline gives CDR1 GTSNPN, CDR2 SVGIG (reference sequence). In nucleotides, the CDR3 is TGTGCCTGGAGTGTAGGGAGGCAGGGAAGCTACACCTTC. Translation: CAWSVGRQGSYTF.